These T cell receptor beta chains were read from a single sample in a study of blood T cell repertoires in COVID-19. The assay was immunoSEQ multiplex PCR, and TCRdb's table has in-frame clones only and misses some. The sample has approximately 150,000 clones, 70% to 90% seen once; the top ten hold more than 3%. The sample taken for sequencing was peripheral blood. The receptor source for this set is a man between 65 and 85 years old with acute or convalescent COVID-19. Both conserved end residues are part of each CDR3. A D gene is named only where the DNA matches it firmly.

TRBV6-5	TRBD1	TRBJ1-6	CASSRQGNYLPLHF
TRBV7-2	TRBD1	TRBJ2-2	CASSLKGGANTGELFF
TRBV4-3	TRBD1	TRBJ1-2	CASSQEQGNRYGYTF
TRBV5-1	NA	TRBJ1-2	CASSLETGLDGYTF
TRBV19	TRBD1	TRBJ1-2	CATRTGNPNYGYTF
TRBV7-9	TRBD2	TRBJ2-2	CASIGTSGTPNTGELFF
TRBV18	NA	TRBJ2-3	CASSPISGSDTQYF
TRBV6-1	TRBD2	TRBJ2-2	CASSVSSGASTGELFF
TRBV27	NA	TRBJ2-2	CASWTVTGELFF
TRBV7-2	NA	TRBJ2-5	CASSLVASSKETQYF
TRBV29-1	NA	TRBJ1-1	CSVKSTDAEAFF
TRBV6-5	TRBD1	TRBJ2-1	CASSYPGQGDNEQFF
TRBV3-1/TRBV3-2	TRBD2	TRBJ2-7	CASSQGLAGRLQYF